The 31 T cell receptor beta chains presented below share a single source sample, sequenced in a study of OX40 agonist ivuxolimab in advanced cancers. Sequencing was performed with immunoSEQ multiplex PCR; in TCRdb, only in-frame clones are kept and a portion is missing. The sample has about 62,000 clones; roughly 78% are singletons. The material was CD4+ or CD8+ T cells sorted from blood, obtained in a trial of the OX40 agonist ivuxolimab. These receptors were collected from an adult with an advanced solid tumor such as melanoma, head and neck, liver or kidney cancer.

CDR3 in DNA: TGCGCCAGCAGCCAAGATCTTTCGGCTAGCGGGGGAATCTACGAGCAGTACTTC. Amino acid sequence: CASSQDLSASGGIYEQYF. The chain links TRBV4-1 to TRBJ2-5; 10 bases are shared with TRBD2. The J call is in doubt because the DNA end fits TRBJ2-7 better. Germline assignment: CDR1 MGHRA and CDR2 YSYEKL. CDR3 length: 18 residues.

The J gene is TRBJ1-1, the V gene TRBV27; 7 bases are a match to TRBD1. Germline CDR1 reads MNHEY; CDR2 reads SMNVEV (reference sequence). V was clipped by 6 bases and J by 0 bases; unmatched bases: 7. The CDR3 loop spans 15 amino acids. The CDR3 region is CASRQQGQLNTEAFF. CDR3 nucleotides: TGTGCCAGCAGGCAACAGGGGCAACTGAACACTGAAGCTTTCTTT.

The chain couples TRBV28 to TRBJ1-6; 9 nucleotides agree with TRBD1. Germline CDR1 reads MDHEN; CDR2 reads SYDVKM. The trim removed 5 bases at V and 0 bases at J, leaving 11 bases unmatched. The CDR3 spans 19 residues. CDR3 loop: CASSSTGGSRRSYNSPLHF. CDR3 coding DNA: TGTGCCAGCAGTAGCACAGGGGGCTCCCGCCGCTCCTATAATTCACCCCTCCACTTT.

This chain connects TRBV7-9 to TRBJ2-5; the D gene is possibly TRBD2 (6 bases). CDR3 length: 13 amino acids. Looked up from germline, CDR1 is SEHNR and CDR2 is FQNEAQ (reference sequence). Trimming cost V 6 bases and J 4 bases, with 12 bases left between them. CDR3 region: CASREGMLETQYF. The CDR3 DNA follows: TGTGCCAGCAGGGAGGGGATGCTAGAGACCCAGTACTTC.

The gene calls are TRBV9 and TRBJ1-4; D is uncertain. The CDR3 runs to 16 residues. Trimming removed 4 bases from V and 7 bases from J, with 20 bases in between. Per germline, CDR1 SGDLS and CDR2 YYNGEE. In DNA, the CDR3 is TGTGCCAGCAGCTTTCTCGGGGAGGGTAAGGGTGAAAAACTGTTTTTT. Its translation is CASSFLGEGKGEKLFF.

The V and J genes are TRBV15 and TRBJ2-7, with unresolved D. V lost 0 bases and J lost 3, with 9 bases in between. CDR1 LNHNV and CDR2 YYDKDF come from the germline V gene (reference sequence). The CDR3 extends over 14 amino acids. The chain's CDR3 is CATSREENSYEQYF. DNA for the CDR3: TGTGCCACCAGCAGAGAAGAGAATAGCTACGAGCAGTACTTC.

The chain is built from TRBV12-5 and TRBJ2-7; no firm D call. Germline V lookup: CDR1 LGHNT, CDR2 FRNRAP. This CDR3 spans 15 amino acids. V lost 7 bases and J lost 1, with 17 bases in between. CDR3 sequence (DNA): TGTGCTAGTGCCGATAGACAAGCCTTATCCTACGAGCAGTACTTC. It specifies CASADRQALSYEQYF.

The rearrangement joins TRBV2 to TRBJ2-1; 8 bases line up with TRBD2. Germline V lookup: CDR1 SNHLY, CDR2 FYNNEI. This CDR3 region has 15 residues. V trimming: 6 bases; J trimming: 4 bases; junction bases outside the gene matches: 8. In nucleotides, the CDR3 is TGTGCCAGCAGGGGTATAGCGGGGATATACAATGAGCAGTTCTTC. Its translation is CASRGIAGIYNEQFF.

The chain employs TRBV5-4 and TRBJ1-6, with 7 bases fitting TRBD1. CDR1 and CDR2 from the germline V gene are SGHNT and YYREEE (reference sequence). The CDR3 has 15 amino acids. The ends lost 2 bases at V and 3 bases at J; junction bases unmatched: 2. CDR3 in amino acids: CASSFDRDYNSPLHF. CDR3 coding DNA: TGTGCCAGCAGCTTTGACAGGGACTATAATTCACCCCTCCACTTT. Supplemented by reference TRBV5-4 and TRBJ1-6, the full variable domain reads ETGVTQSPTHLIKTRGQQVTLRCSSQSGHNTVSWYQQALGQGPQFIFQYYREEENGRGNFPPRFSGLQFPNYSSELNVNALELDDSALYLCASSFDRDYNSPLHFGNGTRLTVT.

This chain joins TRBV28 and TRBJ2-7; D is uncertain. Germline CDR1 and CDR2: MDHEN and SYDVKM. The CDR3 is made up of 13 amino acids. V was trimmed by 6 bases and J by 0 bases, leaving 9 bases between them. The CDR3 DNA follows: TGTGCCAGCAGGGACCACAGCTCCTACGAGCAGTACTTC. This sequence encodes CASRDHSSYEQYF.

This rearrangement joins TRBV11-2 to TRBJ1-3; D not resolved. The CDR3 consists of 13 residues. The germline CDR1 and CDR2 sequences are SGHAT and FQNNGV. The ends were cut back, 5 bases at V and 2 bases at J, with 7 bases in the middle. CDR3 loop: CASSPGAGNTIYF. The CDR3 region has the DNA TGTGCCAGCAGCCCTGGCGCTGGAAACACCATATATTTT.

V is TRBV4-3 and J is TRBJ2-1; 13 bases align to TRBD2. With V trimmed by 6 bases and J by 7 bases, 9 bases remained unmatched. Germline lookup yields CDR1 LGHNA and CDR2 YSLEER. There are 16 residues in the CDR3. The CDR3 loop is CASSRQTSGGWNEQFF. CDR3 DNA: TGCGCCAGCAGTCGGCAGACTAGCGGGGGGTGGAATGAGCAGTTCTTC.

This clone showed up just a few times. The chain is built from TRBV29-1 and TRBJ1-3; D is possibly TRBD1 (5 bases). CDR3 size: 14 residues. The germline CDR1 and CDR2 sequences are SQVTM and ANQGSEA. V gave up 2 bases and J gave up 4 bases, with 12 bases separating them. The CDR3 spells CSVEKAGNGNTIYF. The DNA for the CDR3 is TGCAGCGTTGAAAAGGCAGGGAACGGAAACACCATATATTTT.

This sequence joins TRBV9 and TRBJ2-2; D uncertain. The V gene lost 4 bases and the J gene lost 3 bases, with 16 bases spanning the gap. This CDR3 has 16 amino acids. Germline CDR1 SGDLS, CDR2 YYNGEE. CDR3 residues: CASSTIPAPHTGELFF. Here the CDR3 DNA reads TGTGCCAGCAGCACGATACCCGCCCCCCACACCGGGGAGCTGTTTTTT.

The genes are TRBV14 and TRBJ2-1; 9 bases map to TRBD2. Looked up from germline, CDR1 is SGHDN and CDR2 is FVKESK. The V segment lost 1 base and the J segment 0 bases; nucleotides outside the gene matches: 13. The CDR3 runs 20 residues. Here the CDR3 reads CASSQGARGSGGPSYNEQFF. Here the CDR3 DNA reads TGTGCCAGCAGCCAAGGAGCCCGGGGTAGCGGGGGTCCCTCCTACAATGAGCAGTTCTTC.

CDR3 in DNA: TGTGCCAGCAGCTTGGGTCAGGGGAACTATGGCTACACCTTC. Translated, it gives CASSLGQGNYGYTF. V and J are TRBV5-4 and TRBJ1-2; the D gene is possibly TRBD1 (6 bases). The germline V and J ends were trimmed by 0 bases and 2 bases, with 8 bases remaining between them. The CDR3 consists of 14 residues. The V gene's germline CDR1 is SGHNT and CDR2 YYREEE (reference sequence).

CDR3 DNA sequence: TGTGCCAGCTCACCACCCCAGGGGAACATGATTGGTGGCTACACCTTC. Its protein is CASSPPQGNMIGGYTF. V and J are TRBV18 and TRBJ1-2; D possibly corresponds to TRBD1 (6 bases). The V gene lost 0 bases and the J gene lost 7 bases, with 18 bases spanning the gap. The CDR3 extends over 16 amino acids. Germline V CDR1 and CDR2: KGHSH, LQKENI.

The chain employs TRBV30 and TRBJ2-2, with a possible D match to TRBD1 (5 bases). The CDR3 consists of 13 residues. V was shortened by 2 bases and J by 6 bases, with 10 bases between the two germline ends. Per the germline V gene, CDR1 is GTSNPN and CDR2 is SVGIG (reference sequence). The CDR3, as DNA: TGTGCCTGGAGTTTTTCAGGGCCCGGGGAGCTGTTTTTT. Protein sequence: CAWSFSGPGELFF. Full variable domain (outside the CDR3, taken from reference TRBV30 and TRBJ2-2): SQTIHQWPATLVQPVGSPLSLECTVEGTSNPNLYWYRQAAGRGLQLLFYSVGIGQISSEVPQNLSASRPQDRQFILSSKKLLLSDSGFYLCAWSFSGPGELFFGEGSRLTVL.

J is TRBJ1-5 and V is TRBV18; D is ambiguous. The CDR3 is made up of 13 amino acids. Trimming removed 2 bases from V and 4 bases from J, with 6 bases in between. Germline-derived CDR1 and CDR2 are KGHSH and LQKENI. The CDR3 region has the DNA TGTGCCAGCTCACCAACAGATAATCAGCCCCAGCATTTT. Translating it yields CASSPTDNQPQHF.

This chain links TRBV7-9 with TRBJ2-2; D is unresolved. The CDR3 runs to 13 residues. V gave up 4 bases and J gave up 4 bases, with 7 bases separating them. CDR1 and CDR2 (germline): SEHNR, FQNEAQ (reference sequence). DNA of the CDR3: TGTGCCAGCAGCTATCCTGGCACCGGGGAGCTGTTTTTT. It specifies CASSYPGTGELFF.

V is TRBV6-5 and J is TRBJ1-1, with a possible D match to TRBD1 (5 bases). Trimming stripped 5 bases from V and 4 bases from J, with 14 bases between. This CDR3 is built from 14 residues. CDR1 and CDR2 from the germline V gene are MNHEY and SVGAGI. CDR3 amino acids: CASSPQGLSTEAFF. The CDR3 DNA sequence: TGTGCCAGCAGTCCCCAGGGCTTGAGCACTGAAGCTTTCTTT.

J is TRBJ1-1 and V is TRBV5-4; the D is unclear. The length of the CDR3 is 12 residues. With 6 bases removed from V and 1 base from J, the gap between germline ends came to 7 bases. Looked up from germline, CDR1 is SGHNT and CDR2 is YYREEE (reference sequence). CDR3 protein: CASNPGNTEAFF. The CDR3 DNA reads TGTGCCAGCAACCCTGGGAACACTGAAGCTTTCTTT.

This chain links TRBV10-3 with TRBJ1-1; D uncertain. This CDR3 spans 14 amino acids. The germline V gene encodes CDR1 ENHRY and CDR2 SYGVKD. V lost 8 bases and J lost 2, with 15 bases in between. The CDR3 DNA is TGTGCCATCTCGGTCGAGAGAACTAACACTGAAGCTTTCTTT. Its protein is CAISVERTNTEAFF.

This clone was seen only once. This sequence joins TRBV5-1 and TRBJ2-7, with D possibly matching TRBD2 (6 bases). Germline CDR1 SGHRS, CDR2 YFSETQ. The CDR3 has 14 amino acids. Trimming cost V 5 bases and J 0 bases, with 12 bases left between them. The CDR3 DNA reads as TGCGCCAGCAGTTCAGACGGGAGCTCCTACGAGCAGTACTTC. Residues: CASSSDGSSYEQYF.

The chain couples TRBV30 to TRBJ1-1; 10 nucleotides line up with TRBD1. In germline, CDR1 is GTSNPN, CDR2 SVGIG (reference sequence). The CDR3 is made up of 13 amino acids. J gave up 5 bases and V 4 bases, and 4 bases lay outside the gene matches. CDR3 sequence reads: CAWNGQGGTEAFF. CDR3 nucleotides: TGTGCCTGGAACGGACAGGGGGGAACTGAAGCTTTCTTT.

The chain is built from TRBV5-3 and TRBJ2-5; 8 nucleotides align to TRBD2. TRBV5-3 carries the ORF label, with uncertain function. V was pared by 0 bases and J by 1 base, with 11 bases of the junction left unmatched. The length of the CDR3 is 18 residues. Here the CDR3 DNA reads TGTGCCAGAAGCTTGGACGGGTGGCGGGAGGCGGCCCAAGAGACCCAGTACTTC. Encoded protein: CARSLDGWREAAQETQYF.

The rearrangement uses TRBV5-4 and TRBJ1-2; possible D gene TRBD1, 5 bases. The CDR3 consists of 13 residues. CDR1 is SGHNT and CDR2 is YYREEE in the germline V gene (reference sequence). Between the trimmed V and J ends, which lost 4 bases and 5 bases, there was a span of 12 bases. The CDR3 region is CASSLEKGYGYTF. The CDR3 coding sequence is TGTGCCAGCAGCCTCGAGAAGGGGTATGGCTACACCTTC.

V usage is TRBV7-7 and J usage is TRBJ2-7; D gene uncertain. Deletions cut 1 base from V and 3 bases from J, with 13 bases between. Germline V lookup: CDR1 SSHAT, CDR2 FNYEAQ (reference sequence). The CDR3 is 15 residues long. The CDR3 DNA reads as TGTGCCAGCAGCTTAGGGCAGAAACTTGTCTACGAGCAGTACTTC. It translates to CASSLGQKLVYEQYF.

This clone has more than one count but fewer than ten. The V and J genes are TRBV7-9 and TRBJ2-3; 14 nucleotides agree with TRBD2. The CDR3 extends over 19 amino acids. V lost 4 bases and J lost 0; bases outside the gene matches: 9. Germline CDR1 reads SEHNR; CDR2 reads FQNEAQ (reference sequence). The CDR3, as DNA: TGTGCCAGCAGCTCAACCGGGACTAGCGGGAGATGGAGCACAGATACGCAGTATTTT. This sequence encodes CASSSTGTSGRWSTDTQYF.

This chain links TRBV10-3 with TRBJ2-7, with 9 bases aligning to TRBD1. This CDR3 has 12 amino acids. Germline values: CDR1 ENHRY, CDR2 SYGVKD. J lost 2 bases, V lost 10 bases, and 3 bases had no gene match. Here the CDR3 reads CATGTGTYEQYF. CDR3 DNA: TGTGCCACCGGGACAGGGACCTACGAGCAGTACTTC.

The CDR3 DNA reads as TGTGCCAGCAGCTTAGATCCGGGGGGAGGGTACGAGCAGTACTTC. Protein: CASSLDPGGGYEQYF. The chain couples TRBV7-2 to TRBJ2-7; TRBD2 aligns across 7 bases. This CDR3 has 15 residues. Germline trimming cut 1 base from V and 4 bases from J; bases unmatched to any gene: 7. Germline V gene data show CDR1 as SGHTA and CDR2 as FQGNSA. The full variable domain, with the rest looked up from reference TRBV7-2 and TRBJ2-7, is GAGVSQSPSNKVTEKGKDVELRCDPISGHTALYWYRQSLGQGLEFLIYFQGNSAPDKSGLPSDRFSAERTGGSVSTLTIQRTQQEDSAVYLCASSLDPGGGYEQYFGPGTRLTVT.